One and the same sample provided the 18 T cell receptor beta chains below, sequenced in a study of T cell repertoires in cytomegalovirus infection. TCRdb redid the calling of the reads with MiXCR, one entry per CDR3 protein. Altogether approximately 990,000 distinct CDR3 sequences are present, approximately 33% being singletons, with the ten largest covering 13%. The antigens for these receptors are not known. Sequencing used cultured CD8+ T cells from PBMCs, obtained from culture after CMV antigen stimulation. These receptors were collected from a human donor in good health (CMV status not recorded). Some clones in this sample may be carry-over from other donors' samples.

The chain employs TRBV2 and TRBJ1-1, with TRBD1 identical over 12 bases. Germline trimming cut 6 bases from V and 0 bases from J; bases unmatched to any gene: 5. CDR3 length: 16 residues. Per the germline V gene, CDR1 is SNHLY and CDR2 is FYNNEI. The CDR3 sequence: CASRGTGGRMNTEAFF. The DNA of the CDR3 is TGTGCCAGCAGGGGGACAGGGGGCCGCATGAACACTGAAGCTTTCTTT. The variable domain in full, completed from reference TRBV2 and TRBJ1-1, reads EPEVTQTPSHQVTQMGQEVILRCVPISNHLYFYWYRQILGQKVEFLVSFYNNEISEKSEIFDDQFSVERPDGSNFTLKIRSTKLEDSAMYFCASRGTGGRMNTEAFFGQGTRLTVV.

This clonotype has more than one count but fewer than ten. The chain's CDR3 is CASSSTSYGFTDTQYF. The CDR3 coding sequence is TGTGCCAGCAGCTCCACCTCCTATGGTTTCACAGATACGCAGTATTTT. This sequence joins TRBV12-3 or TRBV12-4 and TRBJ2-3; D is unresolved. V was clipped by 6 bases and J by 2 bases, with 18 bases between them. The CDR3 is made up of 16 amino acids.

This clonotype was seen a few times. The chain combines TRBV23-1 with TRBJ2-3, with 7 nucleotides matching TRBD1. TRBV23-1 is reported as an ORF; its role is uncertain. The CDR3 loop spans 15 amino acids. Trimming at V came to 3 bases and at J to 2 bases, leaving 5 bases not matched to a gene. CDR3 sequence (DNA): TGCGCCAGCAGTCAGTCGGGACAGCTCACAGATACGCAGTATTTT. It translates to CASSQSGQLTDTQYF.

This clonotype occurred a few times. The chain is built from TRBV6-2 or TRBV6-3 and TRBJ2-2; D might be TRBD2 (5 bases). The CDR3 covers 16 residues. The V end was cut by 1 base, the J end by 0 bases, with 9 bases between. Germline assignment: CDR1 MNHEY and CDR2 SVGEGT. The CDR3 sequence is CASSYYGVTNTGELFF. In DNA form, the CDR3 reads TGTGCCAGCAGTTACTACGGGGTCACGAACACCGGGGAGCTGTTTTTT.

V and J are TRBV4-1 and TRBJ2-1, with a possible D match to TRBD2 (6 bases). Looked up from germline, CDR1 is MGHRA and CDR2 is YSYEKL. V gave up 0 bases and J gave up 4 bases, with 13 bases separating them. This CDR3 contains 16 residues. Here the CDR3 reads CASSQEVLAIYNEQFF. The DNA of the CDR3 is TGCGCCAGCAGCCAAGAGGTACTAGCTATATACAATGAGCAGTTCTTC.

Notes on this clonotype: Compared with germline, one end of the junction differs, possibly owing to a read error. This rearrangement joins TRBV7-6 to TRBJ2-5, with TRBD1 identical over 7 bases. The CDR3 loop spans 18 amino acids. Per the germline V gene, CDR1 is SGHVS and CDR2 is FNYEAQ. The CDR3, as DNA: TGTGCCAGCATCCTCACTACAGGGGCACTCGGCCGTGGAGAGGCCCAGTACTTC. Protein sequence: CASILTTGALGRGEAQYF.

The CDR3 here is CASSRHQSGTGGRWNTEAFF. The CDR3 region has the DNA TGCGCCAGCAGCCGCCACCAGTCCGGGACAGGGGGGAGGTGGAACACTGAAGCTTTCTTT. This chain links TRBV4-1 with TRBJ1-1, with 11 bases lining up with TRBD1. J lost 1 base, V lost 4 bases, and 17 bases had no gene match. Germline-derived CDR1 and CDR2 are MGHRA and YSYEKL. This CDR3 spans 20 amino acids.

This clonotype was seen many times. This chain links TRBV6-6 with TRBJ1-1, with D uncertain. The germline gives CDR1 MNHNY, CDR2 SVGAGI (reference sequence). V shed 1 base and J shed 2 bases, with 11 bases lying between them. The CDR3 spans 15 residues. The CDR3 coding sequence is TGTGCCAGCAGTTACTTTCCCGAACCAAACACTGAAGCTTTCTTT. Translated: CASSYFPEPNTEAFF.

The chain is built from TRBV2 and TRBJ2-1; D perhaps matches TRBD1 (6 bases). CDR3 length: 16 residues. V lost 3 bases and J lost 2, with 14 bases in between. From germline, CDR1 is SNHLY and CDR2 FYNNEI. The CDR3 region has the DNA TGTGCCAGCAGTGATTATCAGGGGCCAACCTACAATGAGCAGTTCTTC. Its protein is CASSDYQGPTYNEQFF.

This CDR3 is CASSPPTGPAGELFF. The CDR3 DNA sequence: TGCGCCAGCAGCCCTCCGACAGGGCCGGCCGGGGAGCTGTTTTTT. The chain carries TRBV4-1 and TRBJ2-2; 7 bases line up with TRBD1. The CDR3 is 15 residues long. Germline CDR1 reads MGHRA; CDR2 reads YSYEKL. The J segment lost 6 bases and the V segment lost 4 bases, leaving 8 bases of the junction unmatched.

A note on this clonotype: A junction end diverges from the germline sequence, so it may reflect a read error. The CDR3 DNA reads TGCGCCAGCACCTTGGAGGGGGGCCTTAATGAGCAGTTCTTC. Its protein is CASTLEGGLNEQFF. This rearrangement joins TRBV5-1 to TRBJ2-1; either TRBD1 or TRBD2 may fit D (6 bases each). This CDR3 comprises 14 residues. The germline V gene has CDR1 SGHRS and CDR2 YFSETQ. The full variable domain, its missing parts supplied by reference TRBV5-1 and TRBJ2-1, is KAGVTQTPRYLIKTRGQQVTLSCSPISGHRSVSWYQQTPGQGLQFLFEYFSETQRNKGNFPGRFSGRQFSNSRSEMNVSTLELGDSALYLCASTLEGGLNEQFFGPGTRLTVL.

This sequence joins TRBV12-3 or TRBV12-4 and TRBJ2-2; no reliable D call. This CDR3 has 16 amino acids. V was clipped by 5 bases and J by 5 bases, with 18 bases between them. The CDR3 loop reads CASSPYRSLSTGELFF. CDR3 in DNA: TGTGCCAGCAGTCCTTATAGGAGTTTATCGACCGGGGAGCTGTTTTTT.

The chain has TRBV7-9 and TRBJ2-3; perhaps TRBD1 as D (6 bases). This CDR3 region has 15 residues. Germline V lookup: CDR1 SEHNR, CDR2 FQNEAQ (reference sequence). The ends were cut back, 5 bases at V and 4 bases at J, with 16 bases in the middle. The CDR3 DNA follows: TGTGCCAGCAGCGGGGACATCCCTCGCCCAGATACGCAGTATTTT. Translating gives CASSGDIPRPDTQYF.

This clonotype has just a few counts. The rearrangement joins TRBV7-9 to TRBJ2-3; D is unresolved. This CDR3 is 13 amino acids long. Trimming pared 5 bases from V and 5 bases from J, leaving 11 bases between. Germline assignment: CDR1 SEHNR and CDR2 FQNEAQ (reference sequence). DNA for the CDR3: TGTGCCAGCAGCCCCTCCGAACAAGATACGCAGTATTTT. Translation gives CASSPSEQDTQYF.

The rearrangement links TRBV5-6 to TRBJ1-1; D not certain. CDR1 and CDR2 from the germline V gene are SGHDT and YYEEEE. The V gene lost 5 bases and the J gene lost 4 bases, with 9 bases spanning the gap. The CDR3 runs to 12 residues. The CDR3 DNA sequence: TGTGCCAGCAGGGGTCCGGGCACTGAAGCTTTCTTT. It yields the protein CASRGPGTEAFF.

Concerning this clonotype itself: This clone may be a read error of a much larger clone one base away. V and J are TRBV12-3 or TRBV12-4 and TRBJ2-3, with D possibly matching TRBD2 (6 bases). The ends were cut back, 7 bases at V and 2 bases at J, with 19 bases in the middle. CDR3 length equals 16 residues. The CDR3 here is CASTQRRDVDTDTQYF. The CDR3 DNA sequence: TGTGCCAGCACCCAGCGGCGGGACGTCGACACAGATACGCAGTATTTT.

The V call is TRBV6-5, the J call TRBJ2-7, with 11 nucleotides matching TRBD1. The CDR3 runs 12 residues. Trimming cost V 10 bases and J 5 bases; bases outside gene matches: 4. The germline gives CDR1 MNHEY, CDR2 SVGAGI. The CDR3 protein is CATRTGGNEQYF. The DNA of the CDR3 is TGTGCCACCAGGACAGGGGGCAACGAGCAGTACTTC.

V is TRBV25-1 and J is TRBJ2-4; D may be TRBD1 or TRBD2 (7 bases each). This CDR3 is built from 13 residues. CDR1 and CDR2 from the germline V gene are MGHDK and SYGVNS. The germline V and J ends were trimmed by 8 bases and 6 bases, with 14 bases remaining between them. This CDR3 is CASVERDRNIQYF. Written as DNA, the CDR3 is TGTGCCAGCGTCGAGCGGGACAGAAACATTCAGTACTTC. The full variable domain, its missing parts supplied by reference TRBV25-1 and TRBJ2-4, is EADIYQTPRYLVIGTGKKITLECSQTMGHDKMYWYQQDPGMELHLIHYSYGVNSTEKGDLSSESTVSRIRTEHFPLTLESARPSHTSQYLCASVERDRNIQYFGAGTRLSVL.